The sequence of this T cell receptor beta chain was determined in a study of T cell repertoires in cytomegalovirus infection. Study at large: Public TCR beta signature analysis indicated the presence of both CMV infection and matching HLA type.

In the case of this clonotype: Its antigen is not known.

Each CDR3 protein gets one entry after TCRdb re-called the reads with MiXCR. This table holds about 740,000 distinct CDR3 sequences, about a third found once. Notes on the study in general: Within the response measured ex vivo, HLA-C-restricted CMV-specific TCR beta clonotypes were dominant.

In germline, CDR1 is MNHEY, CDR2 SMNVEV (reference sequence). This CDR3 has 16 residues. The V gene end was trimmed by 10 bases and the J gene end by 0 bases; junction bases not matched to a gene: 10. What was sequenced was PBMCs. This clonotype was sampled from a human donor in good health (CMV status not recorded). Some clones in this sample may be carry-over from other donors' samples. V gene TRBV27 combines with J gene TRBJ2-2, with TRBD1 matching over 8 bases. The CDR3 nucleotides are TGTGCCACCGCCGGTCTGGACAGGGCGAACACCGGGGAGCTGTTTTTT. Amino acids: CATAGLDRANTGELFF.